The table lists the clone carrying this T cell receptor (beta chain) with many counts. Its specificity is unknown. CDR3 length: 13 amino acids. V was shortened by 5 bases and J by 7 bases, with 12 bases between the two germline ends. These data are taken from a study of early T cells in non-severe SARS-CoV-2 infection. Study overall: Sequencing of bulk RNA from unsorted whole blood was done, without chain pairing. Regarding the study as a whole: Lookups in VDJdb leaned toward anti-spike CD8 responses and missed private and CD4 specificities.

Separate cDNA molecules each had unique molecular identifiers attached to them. TCRdb analysed the 5' RACE reads with MiXCR anew, one entry per CDR3 protein. The sample lists roughly 29,000 distinct CDR3 sequences, about 2.7% occurring once. The sequencing input was whole blood. The chain is built from TRBV12-3 or TRBV12-4 and TRBJ2-1; a possible D gene is TRBD2 (6 bases). The sequence came from an adult who was a healthcare worker with PCR-confirmed SARS-CoV-2 infection or an uninfected control (not recorded which). The CDR3 DNA reads as TGTGCCAGCAGTGTTGGCGGGGTAAATGAGCAGTTCTTC. It translates to CASSVGGVNEQFF.